These 6 T cell receptor beta chains were all obtained from the same sample, sequenced in a study of blood T cell repertoires in COVID-19. The table came from immunoSEQ multiplex PCR; TCRdb's copy has only in-frame clones and leaves some out. Seen here are 290,000 or so clones, about nine tenths observed once, and the top ten hold 1% to 1.3%. Material for sequencing was PBMCs or T cells enriched from blood (not recorded which). The receptors here all came from a woman between 25 and 40 years old who had recovered from COVID-19.

The V call is TRBV7-8, the J call TRBJ1-1; D possibly corresponds to TRBD1 (6 bases). From germline, CDR1 is SGHVS and CDR2 FQNEAQ. Trimming removed 5 bases from V and 1 base from J, with 8 bases in between. CDR3 length equals 13 residues. As DNA, the CDR3 is TGTGCCAGCAGCCGACAGGCGAACACTGAAGCTTTCTTT. The encoded protein is CASSRQANTEAFF.

This clone was observed a few times. The chain has TRBV10-3 and TRBJ1-1; D perhaps matches TRBD1 (5 bases). Trimming shortened V by 10 bases and J by 0 bases, and 15 bases separated the two germline ends. The V gene's germline CDR1 is ENHRY and CDR2 SYGVKD. The CDR3 runs to 14 residues. For the CDR3, the DNA is TGTGCCACGAGACCCGGGACTGTGAACACTGAAGCTTTCTTT. Translated, it gives CATRPGTVNTEAFF.

Only one count was recorded for this clone. V gene TRBV3-1 (or the pseudogene TRBV3-2) combines with J gene TRBJ1-2, with 7 positions matching TRBD1. The V gene end was trimmed by 0 bases and the J gene end by 2 bases; junction bases not matched to a gene: 3. The CDR3 loop spans 15 amino acids. The germline gives CDR1 LGHDT, CDR2 YNNKEL (reference sequence). Here the CDR3 reads CASSQEAGGNYGYTF. The DNA for the CDR3 is TGTGCCAGCAGCCAAGAGGCAGGGGGAAACTATGGCTACACCTTC.

The rearrangement links TRBV19 to TRBJ2-6; a possible D gene is TRBD2 (5 bases). The ends were cut back, 7 bases at V and 1 base at J, with 11 bases in the middle. Germline assignment: CDR1 LNHDA and CDR2 SQIVND (reference sequence). The CDR3 length is 15 residues. CDR3 sequence (DNA): TGTGCCAGTACCTCCCGGGGATCTGGGGCCAACGTCCTGACTTTC. It codes for CASTSRGSGANVLTF.

The chain recombines TRBV5-1 with TRBJ2-3, with D tentatively TRBD1 (6 bases). Germline V gives CDR1 SGHRS, CDR2 YFSETQ. Deletions cut 6 bases from V and 6 bases from J, with 20 bases between. The CDR3 loop spans 15 amino acids. Here the CDR3 reads CASTPTDRPGDTQYF. DNA for the CDR3: TGCGCCAGCACCCCTACTGACAGGCCTGGGGATACGCAGTATTTT.

The chain has TRBV6-4 and TRBJ2-3; possibly TRBD2 for D (6 bases). Germline V CDR1 and CDR2: MRHNA, SNTAGT. The CDR3 has 16 residues. V was cut by 5 bases and J by 4 bases, with 19 bases left in between. For the CDR3, the DNA is TGTGCCAGCAGTACATCGGCCGGGAGAGGATCAGATACGCAGTATTTT. This encodes CASSTSAGRGSDTQYF.